This is a list of T cell receptor beta chains from one sample in a study of T cells in Graves' hyperthyroidism and ophthalmopathy. TCRdb re-derived calls from the multiplex PCR reads in MiXCR, one entry per CDR3 protein. The sample consists of 380,000 or so distinct CDR3 sequences, around an eighth of them appearing once. The sequenced sample was blood. These receptors originate from a man aged 25-45 years with Graves' hyperthyroidism that later progressed to Graves' ophthalmopathy. Each CDR3 is given with its conserved first and last residue. A D gene is named only where the DNA matches it firmly. Clone size is given for some rows only: seen once, a few or many times, or a class if the clone is expanded.

d_call	v_call	j_call	clone_size	cdr3_aa	cdr3_nt
NA	TRBV7-8	TRBJ1-3	many	CASSLAGSRNTIYF	TGTGCCAGCAGCTTAGCAGGATCCAGAAACACCATATATTTT
TRBD2	TRBV7-3	TRBJ2-1	few	CASSSTSGGYNEQFF	TGTGCCAGCAGCAGTACTAGCGGGGGCTACAATGAGCAGTTCTTC
TRBD1	TRBV10-3	TRBJ1-1	NA	CAISEPPGTGRGHTEAFF	TGTGCCATCAGTGAGCCACCAGGGACAGGGCGGGGTCACACTGAAGCTTTCTTT
NA	TRBV20-1	TRBJ2-5	medium-sized	CSATGTMVETQYF	TGCAGTGCAACCGGGACAATGGTGGAGACCCAGTACTTC
TRBD2	TRBV30	TRBJ2-1	many	CAWGLAEYNEQFF	TGTGCCTGGGGACTAGCGGAGTACAATGAGCAGTTCTTC
TRBD1	TRBV20-1	TRBJ2-3	NA	CSAHSGTGATDTQYF	TGCAGTGCACACTCCGGGACAGGGGCCACAGATACGCAGTATTTT
NA	TRBV7-6	TRBJ2-3	many	CASSLRGLAANTDTQYF	TGTGCCAGCAGCCTCCGGGGGCTAGCGGCTAACACAGATACGCAGTATTTT
NA	TRBV5-5	TRBJ1-1	many	CASSLAMTGMNTEAFF	TGTGCCAGCAGCTTGGCGATGACAGGCATGAACACTGAAGCTTTCTTT
NA	TRBV5-1	TRBJ2-1	NA	CASSLGVASSSYNEQFF	TGCGCCAGCAGCTTGGGGGTCGCTTCGAGCTCCTACAATGAGCAGTTCTTC
TRBD2	TRBV27	TRBJ2-7	few	CASSLERGGRYEQYF	TGTGCCAGCAGTTTGGAGCGGGGGGGCCGGTACGAGCAGTACTTC
NA	TRBV6-1	TRBJ2-1	few	CATQQGGIYNEQFF	TGTGCCACCCAACAAGGGGGGATATACAATGAGCAGTTCTTC
NA	TRBV7-9	TRBJ2-6	many	CASSLVRSGANVLTF	TGTGCCAGCAGCTTAGTCCGTTCTGGGGCCAACGTCCTGACTTTC
NA	TRBV29-1	TRBJ2-7	few	CSVEVAGLSYEQYF	TGCAGCGTTGAGGTGGCCGGCCTCTCCTACGAGCAGTACTTC
TRBD1	TRBV5-1	TRBJ1-3	few	CASSRGQGSGNTIYF	TGCGCCAGCAGCAGGGGACAGGGGTCTGGAAACACCATATATTTT
NA	TRBV6-1	TRBJ2-1	NA	CASSEVDVYNEQFF	TGTGCCAGCAGTGAAGTGGACGTTTACAATGAGCAGTTCTTC
TRBD2	TRBV12-5	TRBJ2-3	few	CASGLALLMGTSGVSDTQYF	TGTGCTAGTGGTTTGGCCCTGCTCATGGGGACTAGCGGGGTATCAGATACGCAGTATTTT
NA	TRBV27	TRBJ2-1	many	CASSHGATKQFF	TGTGCCAGCAGCCATGGGGCTACCAAGCAGTTCTTC
NA	TRBV15	TRBJ1-5	NA	CATRDGQGGNQPQHF	TGTGCCACCAGGGATGGGCAGGGTGGCAATCAGCCCCAGCATTTT
NA	TRBV5-4	TRBJ1-2	NA	CASSNPNRGYGYTF	TGTGCCAGCAGTAATCCTAACCGAGGCTATGGCTACACCTTC
NA	TRBV30	TRBJ1-5	NA	CAWSRRGGGQPQHF	TGTGCCTGGAGTAGGAGAGGGGGAGGCCAGCCCCAGCATTTT
NA	TRBV5-1	TRBJ2-2	many	CASSLAVAANTGELFF	TGCGCCAGCAGCTTGGCCGTGGCGGCGAACACCGGGGAGCTGTTTTTT
NA	TRBV20-1	TRBJ2-3	NA	CSARYSTDTQYF	TGCAGTGCTAGATACAGCACAGATACGCAGTATTTT
TRBD2	TRBV3-1	TRBJ2-2	many	CASSQVYPGRGADTGELFF	TGTGCCAGCAGCCAAGTCTACCCCGGGCGGGGGGCCGACACCGGGGAGCTGTTTTTT
TRBD1	TRBV15	TRBJ2-2	few	CATSLDRGSDTGELFF	TGTGCCACCAGCCTCGACAGGGGATCGGACACCGGGGAGCTGTTTTTT
NA	TRBV11-1	TRBJ2-1	NA	CASSLSGGQGIDEQFF	TGTGCCAGCAGCTTATCTGGAGGGCAGGGTATCGATGAGCAGTTCTTC
NA	TRBV6-1	TRBJ1-1	NA	CASRPRQNTEAFF	TGTGCCAGCAGACCTAGACAGAACACTGAAGCTTTCTTT
TRBD1	TRBV3-1	TRBJ2-1	many	CASSHLGQGPYNEQFF	TGTGCCAGCAGCCACTTAGGACAGGGCCCCTACAATGAGCAGTTCTTC
TRBD1	TRBV28	TRBJ2-2	many	CASSPGTGSGGELFF	TGTGCCAGCAGTCCCGGGACAGGGTCGGGCGGGGAGCTGTTTTTT